The 13 T cell receptor beta chains listed next were all sequenced from one sample in a study of radiotherapy plus CTLA-4 blockade in lung cancer. Clones were read by immunoSEQ multiplex PCR, and TCRdb kept only the in-frame ones, dropping some. The repertoire consists of over 15,000 clones, with around 86% occurring once and the leading ten covering about a quarter. The specimen was peripheral blood, collected from a patient treated with radiotherapy plus ipilimumab. Receptor source: a human donor with non-small cell lung cancer whose response to radiotherapy plus ipilimumab could not be evaluated.

The rearrangement joins TRBV19 to TRBJ2-1; TRBD2 aligns across 13 bases. CDR3 length equals 14 residues. Trimming took 2 bases from V and 10 from J; bases not matched to a gene: 2. CDR1 and CDR2 (germline): LNHDA, SQIVND (reference sequence). The CDR3 DNA sequence: TGTGCCAGTAGTATACGGACTAGCGGGGGAGAGCAGTTCTTC. Protein: CASSIRTSGGEQFF.

This rearrangement joins TRBV18 to TRBJ1-3; 10 bases agree with TRBD1. Trimming at V came to 3 bases and at J to 1 base, leaving 3 bases not matched to a gene. Germline values: CDR1 KGHSH, CDR2 LQKENI. The CDR3 totals 16 residues. CDR3 residues: CASSPPGQGSGNTIYF. The CDR3 nucleotides are TGTGCCAGCTCACCTCCGGGACAGGGGTCTGGAAACACCATATATTTT.

The gene calls are TRBV4-3 and TRBJ2-7; TRBD2 aligns across 9 bases. The germline gives CDR1 LGHNA, CDR2 YSLEER. Losses at the gene ends were 0 bases for V and 2 bases for J; bases not matched to a gene: 5. CDR3 length equals 16 residues. CDR3 DNA: TGCGCCAGCAGCCAAGATACCGCTAGCGGGGCCTACGAGCAGTACTTC. It translates to CASSQDTASGAYEQYF.

In this sample, this clone turned up a few times. V is TRBV11-2 and J is TRBJ2-5, with unresolved D. The CDR3 is made up of 13 amino acids. Trimming pared 3 bases from V and 0 bases from J, leaving 5 bases between. Germline CDR1 SGHAT, CDR2 FQNNGV. The CDR3 bases are TGTGCCAGCAGCTTCGGGTACCAAGAGACCCAGTACTTC. This encodes CASSFGYQETQYF.

V usage is TRBV5-4 and J usage is TRBJ1-2, with 8 bases that match TRBD1. The CDR3 contains 15 residues. CDR1 SGHNT and CDR2 YYREEE come from the germline V gene (reference sequence). Unmatched junction bases numbered 12, after V lost 5 bases and J lost 6 bases. CDR3 protein: CASSLVAGGRDGYTF. In DNA form, the CDR3 reads TGTGCCAGCAGTCTTGTGGCAGGGGGCAGGGATGGCTACACCTTC.

This sequence joins TRBV15 and TRBJ2-2; TRBD2 might be the D (7 bases). Germline assignment: CDR1 LNHNV and CDR2 YYDKDF (reference sequence). V dropped 5 bases and J dropped 0 bases, with 13 bases sitting between them. CDR3 length: 16 residues. CDR3 nucleotides: TGTGCCACCAGCTCAGAGGGGGGGGCGAACACCGGGGAGCTGTTTTTT. As protein: CATSSEGGANTGELFF.

This sequence joins TRBV6-5 and TRBJ2-5; 7 nucleotides line up with TRBD2. The CDR3 loop spans 15 amino acids. The germline V gene encodes CDR1 MNHEY and CDR2 SVGAGI. V was pared by 2 bases and J by 1 base, with 4 bases of the junction left unmatched. CDR3 sequence (DNA): TGTGCCAGCAGTTACGCCGGGACTACCCAAGAGACCCAGTACTTC. Encoded protein: CASSYAGTTQETQYF.

The V call is TRBV5-1, the J call TRBJ1-1; tentative D call: TRBD1 (5 bases). The V gene lost 1 base and the J gene lost 6 bases, with 16 bases spanning the gap. Germline values: CDR1 SGHRS, CDR2 YFSETQ. CDR3 length: 15 amino acids. This CDR3 reads CASSLILGGGPEAFF. In DNA, the CDR3 is TGCGCCAGCAGCTTGATCCTTGGGGGGGGTCCTGAAGCTTTCTTT.

This rearrangement joins TRBV19 to TRBJ1-1, with D possibly being TRBD1 (6 bases). The germline CDR1 and CDR2 sequences are LNHDA and SQIVND (reference sequence). The CDR3 runs to 14 residues. V was clipped by 5 bases and J by 4 bases, with 14 bases between them. The CDR3 sequence is CASSSQTGGTEAFF. CDR3 in DNA: TGTGCCAGTAGTTCCCAGACAGGCGGCACTGAAGCTTTCTTT.

The CDR3 coding sequence is TGTGCCAGCAGCTCAAAGGGGGGGGCGCAGATCGGCGATGAGCAGTTCTTC. Translating gives CASSSKGGAQIGDEQFF. The chain uses TRBV11-1 and TRBJ2-1; D possibly corresponds to TRBD2 (7 bases). CDR1 and CDR2 from the germline V gene are SGHAT and FQDESV (reference sequence). V was pared by 4 bases and J by 8 bases, with 24 bases between. The CDR3 consists of 17 residues.

V is TRBV5-4 and J is TRBJ2-5; 7 bases map to TRBD2. Germline CDR1 is SGHNT and CDR2 is YYREEE (reference sequence). The V gene end was trimmed by 5 bases and the J gene end by 3 bases; junction bases not matched to a gene: 7. The CDR3 is made up of 14 amino acids. This CDR3 reads CASRTRAGEETQYF. For the CDR3, the DNA is TGTGCCAGCAGGACCAGGGCGGGGGAAGAGACCCAGTACTTC. Full variable domain (rest looked up from reference TRBV5-4 and TRBJ2-5): ETGVTQSPTHLIKTRGQQVTLRCSSQSGHNTVSWYQQALGQGPQFIFQYYREEENGRGNFPPRFSGLQFPNYSSELNVNALELDDSALYLCASRTRAGEETQYFGPGTRLLVL.

The chain joins TRBV15 to TRBJ2-7, with D maybe TRBD1 (5 bases). The V and J ends lost 5 bases and 9 bases respectively, with 17 bases between them. Germline CDR1 is LNHNV and CDR2 is YYDKDF (reference sequence). The CDR3 contains 13 residues. CDR3 nucleotides: TGTGCCACCAGCGCTAGGGGCGGCCCGGGGCAGTACTTC. This translates into CATSARGGPGQYF. The variable domain in full, with the rest retrieved from reference TRBV15 and TRBJ2-7, is DAMVIQNPRYQVTQFGKPVTLSCSQTLNHNVMYWYQQKSSQAPKLLFHYYDKDFNNEADTPDNFQSRRPNTSFCFLDIRSPGLGDTAMYLCATSARGGPGQYFGPGTRLTVT.

This clone has more than one count but fewer than ten. The V call is TRBV5-6, the J call TRBJ1-2; D is uncertain. The germline V and J ends were trimmed by 7 bases and 5 bases, with 9 bases remaining between them. Germline CDR1 reads SGHDT; CDR2 reads YYEEEE. The CDR3 is 11 residues long. The CDR3 bases are TGTGCCAGCGGCCCAGATTATGGCTACACCTTC. The encoded protein is CASGPDYGYTF.